This record concerns one TCR beta chain sequence. The data are from a study of blood T cell repertoires in COVID-19. Study context: Acute and convalescent COVID-19 samples came from the United States, Italy and Spain. From T cells, B-cell-depleted T cells, or PBMCs came the material, which was cDNA or gDNA.

Original handling: Using reference gene primer amplification, nucleated cell counts were estimated. Measured with immunoSEQ multiplex PCR; TCRdb has only the in-frame clones, and not every one. The DNA was the basis for D and trimming; V, J and clone size are from that table. The table lists 300,000 to 450,000 clones, around 85% of them singletons. V was clipped by 0 bases and J by 0 bases; unmatched bases: 5. This CDR3 has 17 amino acids. CDR1 is SGDLS and CDR2 is YYNGEE in the germline V gene. The receptor was isolated from a woman aged 18-29 years with acute or convalescent COVID-19. The V call is TRBV9, the J call TRBJ2-3; 9 positions agree with TRBD2. The sample was peripheral blood. CDR3 in amino acids: CASSVAWSGGSTDTQYF. For the CDR3, the DNA is TGTGCCAGCAGCGTAGCTTGGAGCGGGGGGAGCACAGATACGCAGTATTTT.